Listed below are T cell receptor beta chains from one sample, sequenced in a study of CD8 T cells in ankylosing spondylitis. TCRdb used MiXCR to reprocess the 5' RACE reads, holding one entry per CDR3 protein. The sample lists a few hundred thousand distinct CDR3 sequences; 8% were seen once. Sequencing was performed on blood, either unsorted or a sorted T cell fraction (not recorded which). These receptor sequences come from a male donor with ankylosing spondylitis. CDR3s include the opening cysteine and the closing phenylalanine or tryptophan. A D gene is named only where the DNA matches it firmly. For some rows the clone size is stated as once, few or many, or as a class when expanded; others skip it.

d_call	clone_size	v_call	j_call	cdr3_aa	cdr3_nt
-	-	TRBV7-6	TRBJ2-7	CASSWGGPVGSYEQYF	TGTGCCAGCAGCTGGGGGGGCCCGGTTGGGTCCTACGAGCAGTACTTC
-	few	TRBV27	TRBJ1-5	CASSSGNSNQPQHF	TGTGCCAGCAGTTCCGGGAATAGCAATCAGCCCCAGCATTTT
-	-	TRBV5-6	TRBJ2-1	CASGPGLAGYNEQFF	TGTGCCAGCGGCCCGGGACTCGCCGGTTACAATGAGCAGTTCTTC
-	-	TRBV10-3	TRBJ1-5	CAISGGDSNQPQHF	TGTGCCATCAGTGGTGGGGATAGCAATCAGCCCCAGCATTTT
-	few	TRBV27	TRBJ1-2	CASSLSGLSYTF	TGTGCCAGCAGTCTGAGTGGATTGAGCTACACCTTC
-	few	TRBV14	TRBJ2-2	CASSLLAKSTGELFF	TGTGCCAGCAGCCTCCTAGCGAAGTCGACCGGGGAGCTGTTTTTT
-	once	TRBV2	TRBJ2-1	CASTRSSYNEQFF	TGTGCCAGCACCAGGAGCTCCTACAATGAGCAGTTCTTC
-	many	TRBV20-1	TRBJ2-7	CSARELFAYEQYF	TGCAGTGCTAGAGAACTGTTCGCCTACGAGCAGTACTTC
TRBD2	many	TRBV7-9	TRBJ2-2	CASSLALAATGELFF	TGTGCCAGCAGCTTAGCACTAGCGGCAACCGGGGAGCTGTTTTTT
TRBD1	few	TRBV5-1	TRBJ2-3	CASSLAADRYTDTQYF	TGCGCCAGCAGCTTGGCTGCGGACAGGTACACAGATACGCAGTATTTT
TRBD2	few	TRBV29-1	TRBJ2-1	CSVLAGGPEQFF	TGCAGCGTACTAGCGGGAGGCCCGGAGCAGTTCTTC
TRBD1	few	TRBV5-1	TRBJ2-5	CASSPGQGPETQYF	TGCGCCAGCAGCCCAGGACAGGGTCCAGAGACCCAGTACTTC
-	few	TRBV10-3	TRBJ1-4	CAISESTRGRENEKLFF	TGTGCCATCAGTGAGTCGACGAGGGGGAGAGAGAATGAAAAACTGTTTTTT
-	many	TRBV20-1	TRBJ2-7	CSASIQGASYEQYF	TGCAGTGCTAGTATTCAGGGTGCCTCCTACGAGCAGTACTTC
-	many	TRBV14	TRBJ2-1	CASSQERVGAMNNEQFF	TGTGCCAGCAGCCAAGAAAGGGTGGGGGCGATGAACAATGAGCAGTTCTTC
TRBD2	-	TRBV30	TRBJ2-7	CAWSIRAGGLNEQYF	TGTGCCTGGAGTATTAGAGCGGGAGGACTTAACGAGCAGTACTTC
-	many	TRBV27	TRBJ2-1	CASSSRGSSYNEQFF	TGTGCCAGCAGTTCAAGGGGGAGCTCCTACAATGAGCAGTTCTTC
-	few	TRBV7-9	TRBJ1-4	CASSLGGDEKLFF	TGTGCCAGCAGCTTAGGGGGTGATGAAAAACTGTTTTTT
-	many	TRBV5-1	TRBJ2-3	CASKGGSSTDTQYF	TGCGCCAGCAAGGGGGGCTCTAGCACAGATACGCAGTATTTT
-	-	TRBV29-1	TRBJ2-3	CSVVRRGDSTDTQYF	TGCAGCGTTGTTCGACGGGGAGACAGCACAGATACGCAGTATTTT
-	many	TRBV20-1	TRBJ2-1	CSASGPHYNEQFF	TGCAGTGCTAGCGGGCCGCACTACAATGAGCAGTTCTTC
-	-	TRBV20-1	TRBJ1-3	CSARAGGPGNTIYF	TGCAGTGCTAGAGCCGGGGGGCCGGGAAACACCATATATTTT
-	many	TRBV12-3/TRBV12-4	TRBJ2-7	CASSLVGTLGLSYEQYF	TGTGCCAGCAGTTTAGTTGGGACACTTGGCCTATCCTACGAGCAGTACTTC
-	-	TRBV20-1	TRBJ2-1	CSAPRAGRNNEQFF	TGCAGTGCGCCTCGGGCGGGACGTAACAATGAGCAGTTCTTC
TRBD2	-	TRBV18	TRBJ2-7	CASSPPTSGTYEQYF	TGTGCCAGCTCACCACCGACTAGCGGGACCTACGAGCAGTACTTC
-	many	TRBV28	TRBJ2-2	CASSLPSVNTGELFF	TGTGCCAGCAGTTTACCTAGCGTAAACACCGGGGAGCTGTTTTTT
-	few	TRBV20-1	TRBJ2-5	CSARFGATQYF	TGCAGTGCTAGATTTGGGGCGACCCAGTACTTC
TRBD2	-	TRBV5-1	TRBJ2-1	CASSGAGLAGYNEQFF	TGCGCCAGCAGCGGGGCCGGACTAGCGGGTTACAATGAGCAGTTCTTC
TRBD1	few	TRBV10-3	TRBJ1-1	CAISGDRGFTEAFF	TGTGCCATCAGTGGGGACAGGGGATTCACTGAAGCTTTCTTT
-	-	TRBV7-6	TRBJ2-3	CASSPYSGPTDTQYF	TGTGCCAGCAGCCCATATAGCGGCCCCACAGATACGCAGTATTTT
TRBD1	few	TRBV27	TRBJ2-7	CASSLSPGQVSYEQYF	TGTGCCAGCAGTTTATCGCCGGGACAGGTCTCCTACGAGCAGTACTTC
TRBD1	-	TRBV7-9	TRBJ2-1	CASRLGGGQVEQFF	TGTGCCAGCAGATTAGGAGGGGGACAGGTCGAGCAGTTCTTC
-	-	TRBV20-1	TRBJ2-2	CSARRAGQKTGELFF	TGCAGTGCTAGACGTGCCGGACAGAAGACCGGGGAGCTGTTTTTT
-	-	TRBV29-1	TRBJ1-1	CSANRASNTEAFF	TGCAGCGCGAACAGGGCCTCCAACACTGAAGCTTTCTTT
TRBD2	many	TRBV24-1	TRBJ2-1	CATSDFGTSEEQFF	TGTGCCACCAGTGATTTTGGGACTAGCGAGGAGCAGTTCTTC
-	-	TRBV21-1	TRBJ1-5	CASSNRDPVLFGQPQHF	TGTGCCAGCAGCAACCGGGACCCGGTCTTGTTTGGTCAGCCCCAGCATTTT
TRBD2	few	TRBV7-3	TRBJ2-1	CASSLQPTSGSRNEQFF	TGTGCCAGCAGCTTACAACCGACTAGCGGGAGTAGGAATGAGCAGTTCTTC
TRBD1	-	TRBV18	TRBJ1-2	CASSWNGQGDYGYTF	TGTGCCAGCTCATGGAACGGACAGGGGGACTATGGCTACACCTTC
TRBD1	-	TRBV12-3/TRBV12-4	TRBJ2-4	CASRNRGPIQYF	TGTGCCAGCAGGAATAGGGGGCCCATTCAGTACTTC
-	many	TRBV4-1	TRBJ2-2	CASNYARSTGELFF	TGCGCCAGCAATTACGCCCGAAGTACCGGGGAGCTGTTTTTT
TRBD2	many	TRBV5-1	TRBJ2-3	CASSLFPPSGSGADTQYF	TGCGCCAGCAGCTTGTTCCCGCCTAGCGGGAGTGGGGCAGATACGCAGTATTTT
TRBD2	few	TRBV20-1	TRBJ2-7	CSARVPSGGYEQYF	TGCAGTGCTAGGGTGCCTAGCGGAGGCTACGAGCAGTACTTC
TRBD2	many	TRBV11-3	TRBJ2-1	CASSTKAGANNEQFF	TGTGCCAGCAGCACAAAAGCGGGAGCCAACAATGAGCAGTTCTTC
-	-	TRBV20-1	TRBJ2-3	CSARGPPSADTQYF	TGCAGTGCTAGAGGCCCCCCTAGCGCAGATACGCAGTATTTT
TRBD1	many	TRBV6-5	TRBJ1-2	CASSYGQGMAYGYTF	TGTGCCAGCAGTTACGGACAGGGGATGGCCTATGGCTACACCTTC
TRBD2	-	TRBV5-6	TRBJ2-7	CASSLVAGAPYEQYF	TGTGCCAGCAGCTTGGTAGCGGGGGCCCCCTACGAGCAGTACTTC
-	many	TRBV27	TRBJ2-1	CASSTRLVLNEQFF	TGTGCCAGCAGTACCAGACTAGTTCTCAATGAGCAGTTCTTC
TRBD2	-	TRBV4-1	TRBJ2-7	CASTLVAGGSYEQYF	TGCGCCAGCACACTAGTAGCGGGAGGTTCTTACGAGCAGTACTTC
TRBD2	-	TRBV11-2	TRBJ2-1	CASSSLSSGRAWNEQFF	TGTGCCAGCAGCTCGCTATCTAGCGGGAGGGCCTGGAATGAGCAGTTCTTC
TRBD1	-	TRBV19	TRBJ1-1	CASSLLGGQGTTEAFF	TGTGCCAGTAGCCTTCTAGGGGGACAGGGGACCACTGAAGCTTTCTTT
-	many	TRBV5-1	TRBJ1-4	CASSLDLGEKLFF	TGCGCCAGCAGCTTGGACTTGGGTGAAAAACTGTTTTTT
-	-	TRBV6-1	TRBJ1-1	CASLPRGLRYPGDTEAFF	TGTGCCAGCCTACCAAGGGGATTGAGGTATCCGGGGGACACTGAAGCTTTCTTT
TRBD2	few	TRBV4-2	TRBJ2-6	CASSQVLAGGGANVLTF	TGTGCCAGCAGCCAAGTCCTAGCGGGAGGAGGGGCCAACGTCCTGACTTTC
-	few	TRBV29-1	TRBJ1-4	CSVQGGANEKLFF	TGCAGCGTTCAAGGTGGGGCTAATGAAAAACTGTTTTTT
TRBD2	many	TRBV6-2/TRBV6-3	TRBJ2-1	CASRSGLAGDGEQFF	TGTGCCAGCAGAAGTGGACTAGCGGGAGACGGTGAGCAGTTCTTC
-	-	TRBV4-1	TRBJ1-5	CASSQGVRKTQHF	TGCGCCAGCAGCCAAGGCGTCAGGAAGACTCAGCATTTT
TRBD1	few	TRBV20-1	TRBJ2-7	CSARAGTGTYEQYF	TGCAGTGCTAGGGCCGGGACAGGGACCTACGAGCAGTACTTC
-	-	TRBV5-1	TRBJ2-1	CASSSGEPGTEQFF	TGCGCCAGCAGCTCTGGGGAGCCAGGGACTGAGCAGTTCTTC